The T cell receptor beta chain under discussion was sequenced for a study of blood T cell repertoires in COVID-19 (dated by TCRdb to about 2020). Regarding the study in general: Samples from collaborators originated in the United States, Italy and Spain and spanned both the acute and convalescent phases of COVID-19. The material from the prospective study consisted of cDNA or gDNA derived from T cells, B-cell-depleted T cells, or PBMCs. Subjects who had been exposed to COVID-19, were actively infected with it, or had recovered from it provided the deeply sampled blood TCRbeta repertoires that made up the dataset. A freely available public database, intended as a resource for researchers studying the immune response to SARS-CoV-2, is where the repertoires were released. Samples came from the ongoing ImmuneRACE study (first 160 participants) plus 1,254 subjects from 6 global collaborators. Sample metadata almost always included a de-identified subject ID, COVID-19 status, age in years and sex. Where HLA class I and class II types were available, the types were taken from metadata supplied by the sample provider, not from assay-based typing.

In Seattle, one collaborating source enrolled patients while the infection was active and tracked those patients longitudinally over the course of disease. Each collaborating institution followed its own protocols to collect whole blood in K2EDTA tubes. For TCRbeta analysis, collaborators shipped samples in one of three forms: frozen whole blood, isolated PBMCs, or DNA extracted from either of those sample types. General conclusions and limits of the study: How much clinical and demographic metadata was included differed by source and by participant, and the metadata was provided uncurated.

TCRbeta CDR3 regions were amplified from genomic DNA using the immunoSEQ Assay, a bias-controlled multiplex PCR. The paper's data handling went like this. The number of nucleated cells in each sample was estimated by amplification of reference gene primers within the assay. Sequence reads were collapsed and filtered to measure the absolute abundance of every unique TCRbeta CDR3 rearrangement. Productive Simpson clonality was computed per sample as the square root of Simpson's diversity index over productive rearrangements. As stored in TCRdb, this immuneACCESS dataset retains in-frame rearrangements with V and J assigned. A fraction of the clones does not appear; measured against another copy, unresolved V genes explain less than half of the discrepancy, and the remainder lacks a known reason. Clonal size and the V and J genes are those of that table, whereas D and trimming came from the DNA. The sample profile shows hundreds of thousands of clones; about 88% of them were found once. Clones ranked in the top ten supply about 7% of the sample.

In regard to this clone: Its target antigen remains unknown. No clone much larger than this one lies a single base away; base qualities are absent.

The sequencing sample was made of peripheral blood. The clonotype comes from a woman between 65 and 79 years old with COVID-19, enrolled during active disease.

The CDR3 here reads CASSRDRGETQYF. The DNA sequence is given as TGTGCCAGCAGCCGGGACAGGGGAGAGACCCAGTACTTC. This chain is built from TRBV12-3 or TRBV12-4 and TRBJ2-5; 10 central bases correspond to TRBD1. The CDR3 runs 13 residues from the cysteine to the phenylalanine. Solely the CDR3 DNA is kept, with 39 bases framed from the first base. V has 6 bases trimmed and J has 4 bases trimmed; junction bases matching no gene number 2.